The 21 T cell receptor beta chains in this list originate from one sample, sequenced in a study of T cell responses to AZD1222 COVID-19 vaccine (dated by TCRdb to about 2021). Sample time point, as interpreted from the label and publication: baseline before first vaccination. Library preparation employed the immunoSEQ multiplex PCR assay. The immuneACCESS repertoire file appears here via TCRdb, limited to in-frame rearrangements. These files lack a portion of the clones; in checked studies, under half of the deficit traces to unresolved V genes, and the cause of the others is not known. This sample holds fewer than 200,000 clones; 85% to 90% were observed only once. The top ten constitute approximately 1.8% of the sample. The sample here was peripheral blood, taken on day 0 of AZD1222 vaccination. The receptors stem from an adult in good health.

This clone is a singleton in its sample. The V and J genes are TRBV5-6 and TRBJ2-5; the match to TRBD2 covers 13 bases. V lost 6 bases and J lost 2; bases outside the gene matches: 4. This CDR3 comprises 15 residues. From germline, CDR1 is SGHDT and CDR2 YYEEEE. The CDR3 DNA is TGTGCCAGCACCACGGGACTAGCGGGACAAGAGACCCAGTACTTC. This gives the protein CASTTGLAGQETQYF.

This chain joins TRBV10-3 and TRBJ1-1; a weak D match, TRBD1 (6 bases). Trimming took off 11 bases at V and 5 bases at J, with 15 bases between the two ends. This CDR3 region has 12 residues. Germline loops: CDR1 ENHRY, CDR2 SYGVKD. The CDR3 nucleotides read TGTGCCGCAACAGGGTCGGGAACTGAAGCTTTCTTT. Amino acids: CAATGSGTEAFF.

The chain employs TRBV6-6 and TRBJ1-3, with D unclear. This CDR3 comprises 12 residues. Germline assignment: CDR1 MNHNY and CDR2 SVGAGI (reference sequence). The V end lost 8 bases, the J end lost 2 bases, and 7 bases lay between the germline ends. The CDR3 reads CASQTAGNTIYF. DNA of the CDR3: TGTGCCAGCCAGACGGCTGGAAACACCATATATTTT.

The rearrangement links TRBV5-1 to TRBJ1-1; 7 bases are shared with TRBD1. Germline V CDR1 and CDR2: SGHRS, YFSETQ. The V segment lost 3 bases and the J segment 2 bases; nucleotides outside the gene matches: 7. CDR3 length equals 15 residues. The chain's CDR3 is CASSWGTDLNTEAFF. In nucleotides, the CDR3 is TGCGCCAGCAGCTGGGGGACAGACCTTAACACTGAAGCTTTCTTT.

The V call is TRBV12-3 or TRBV12-4, the J call TRBJ2-1; 9 nucleotides line up with TRBD1. The V gene end was trimmed by 5 bases and the J gene end by 4 bases; junction bases not matched to a gene: 0. This CDR3 has 13 amino acids. The DNA of the CDR3 is TGTGCCAGCAGTGGACAGGGGTACAATGAGCAGTTCTTC. Its protein is CASSGQGYNEQFF.

As DNA, the CDR3 is TGTGCCACCAGCAGAGGGACCAGAGGTGCTGAAGCTTTCTTT. It specifies CATSRGTRGAEAFF. The J gene is TRBJ1-1, the V gene TRBV15; D gene ambiguous. Trimming shortened V by 1 base and J by 6 bases, and 12 bases separated the two germline ends. This CDR3 has 14 amino acids. Germline values: CDR1 LNHNV, CDR2 YYDKDF (reference sequence). Full variable domain (outside the CDR3, taken from reference TRBV15 and TRBJ1-1): DAMVIQNPRYQVTQFGKPVTLSCSQTLNHNVMYWYQQKSSQAPKLLFHYYDKDFNNEADTPDNFQSRRPNTSFCFLDIRSPGLGDTAMYLCATSRGTRGAEAFFGQGTRLTVV.

CDR3: CASSRLGGQINEKLFF. CDR3 DNA sequence: TGTGCCAGCAGCCGCCTTGGGGGACAAATTAATGAAAAACTGTTTTTT. The chain joins TRBV5-4 to TRBJ1-4; a weak D match, TRBD1 (6 bases). V was shortened by 4 bases and J by 4 bases, with 17 bases between the two germline ends. The CDR3 runs 16 residues. CDR1 and CDR2 (germline): SGHNT, YYREEE (reference sequence).

The rearrangement links TRBV7-8 to TRBJ1-6; D uncertain. CDR1 and CDR2 from the germline V gene are SGHVS and FQNEAQ. V lost 5 bases to trimming and J lost 10 bases, with 18 bases between them. The CDR3 length is 15 residues. The CDR3 bases are TGTGCCAGCAGCGTAGACCGGGCCTTGGGATCACCCCTCCACTTT. Protein product: CASSVDRALGSPLHF.

V usage is TRBV19 and J usage is TRBJ2-1; 9 nucleotides agree with TRBD2. From germline, CDR1 is LNHDA and CDR2 SQIVND (reference sequence). The CDR3 totals 15 residues. V shed 6 bases and J 6 bases; nucleotides not matched to a gene: 9. This CDR3 reads CASRPPGTSINEQFF. DNA for the CDR3: TGTGCCAGTAGACCCCCCGGGACTAGCATCAATGAGCAGTTCTTC. Drawing the rest from reference TRBV19 and TRBJ2-1, the complete variable domain is DGGITQSPKYLFRKEGQNVTLSCEQNLNHDAMYWYRQDPGQGLRLIYYSQIVNDFQKGDIAEGYSVSREKKESFPLTVTSAQKNPTAFYLCASRPPGTSINEQFFGPGTRLTVL.

This rearrangement joins TRBV11-3 to TRBJ2-2; 9 bases are a match to TRBD2. The CDR3 runs 16 residues. Trimming took 5 bases from V and 1 from J; bases not matched to a gene: 5. The V gene's germline CDR1 is SGHNT and CDR2 YENEEA. CDR3 nucleotides: TGTGCCAGCAGCGGGCAGACTAGCGGGAACACCGGGGAGCTGTTTTTT. Translating it yields CASSGQTSGNTGELFF.

The chain recombines TRBV6-2 or TRBV6-3 with TRBJ2-5, with D maybe TRBD1 (6 bases). Germline V lookup: CDR1 MNHEY, CDR2 SVGEGT. Trimming left V 6 bases short and J 5 bases short, with 19 bases between. CDR3 length equals 15 residues. The CDR3 DNA follows: TGTGCCAGCAGCCGGCCCCAGGGGCGCGCCGAGACCCAGTACTTC. Its translation is CASSRPQGRAETQYF.

Turning to this clone: The sample carries other DNA sequences with the same CDR3. V usage is TRBV28 and J usage is TRBJ1-3; D unclear. This CDR3 spans 11 amino acids. Per the germline V gene, CDR1 is MDHEN and CDR2 is SYDVKM. The ends were cut back, 3 bases at V and 4 bases at J, with 1 base in the middle. CDR3 sequence (DNA): TGTGCCAGCAGTTTGGGAAACACCATATATTTT. Its protein product is CASSLGNTIYF.

This clone is a singleton in its sample. J is TRBJ2-3 and V is TRBV7-9; 7 bases agree with TRBD2. This CDR3 has 14 residues. Per the germline V gene, CDR1 is SEHNR and CDR2 is FQNEAQ (reference sequence). The J segment lost 6 bases and the V segment lost 5 bases, leaving 8 bases of the junction unmatched. CDR3 DNA sequence: TGTGCCAGCAGCCCGGAGCAGCGGGGTGATACGCAGTATTTT. Translated: CASSPEQRGDTQYF. The full variable domain, completed using reference TRBV7-9 and TRBJ2-3, is DTGVSQNPRHKITKRGQNVTFRCDPISEHNRLYWYRQTLGQGPEFLTYFQNEAQLEKSRLLSDRFSAERPKGSFSTLEIQRTEQGDSAMYLCASSPEQRGDTQYFGPGTRLTVL.

DNA of the CDR3: TGTGCCAGCAGCTTAGCCGGGACAGGGGATGGCTACACCTTC. It is translated as CASSLAGTGDGYTF. The rearrangement uses TRBV7-8 and TRBJ1-2; TRBD1 agrees at 10 bases. The V and J ends lost 0 bases and 6 bases, in that order; junction bases with no gene match: 1. The CDR3 is made up of 14 amino acids. CDR1 and CDR2 from the germline V gene are SGHVS and FQNEAQ.

The chain carries TRBV2 and TRBJ1-6; tentatively, D is TRBD1 (5 bases). The V end lost 1 base, the J end lost 5 bases, and 12 bases lay between the germline ends. The CDR3 loop spans 16 amino acids. Germline V gene lookup returns CDR1 SNHLY and CDR2 FYNNEI. CDR3 in amino acids: CASSEGRGANNSPLHF. In nucleotides, the CDR3 is TGTGCCAGCAGTGAAGGAAGAGGGGCGAATAATTCACCCCTCCACTTT. The variable domain in full, completed from reference TRBV2 and TRBJ1-6, reads EPEVTQTPSHQVTQMGQEVILRCVPISNHLYFYWYRQILGQKVEFLVSFYNNEISEKSEIFDDQFSVERPDGSNFTLKIRSTKLEDSAMYFCASSEGRGANNSPLHFGNGTRLTVT.

As to this clone: Sequence at one end of the junction differs from germline and may be a read error. The chain has TRBV19 and TRBJ2-5; D is possibly TRBD1 (6 bases). CDR1 and CDR2 (germline): LNHDA, SQIVND (reference sequence). This CDR3 spans 15 amino acids. This CDR3 reads CASSKSGAGEETQYF. CDR3 coding DNA: TGTGCCAGCAGTAAGTCCGGTGCAGGGGAGGAGACCCAGTACTTC.

This sequence joins TRBV19 and TRBJ1-1; D is undetermined. From germline, CDR1 is LNHDA and CDR2 SQIVND (reference sequence). The CDR3 is made up of 11 amino acids. V was trimmed by 9 bases and J by 9 bases, leaving 14 bases between them. The CDR3 DNA reads TGTGCCAGCAAAACGCCCTTGAAAGCTTTCTTT. It yields the protein CASKTPLKAFF.

The chain recombines TRBV6-5 with TRBJ1-5, with D uncertain. V lost 6 bases and J 4 bases, leaving 4 bases between the germline ends. The CDR3 covers 11 residues. Germline loops: CDR1 MNHEY, CDR2 SVGAGI. CDR3 residues: CASSVNQPQHF. The CDR3 nucleotides read TGTGCCAGCAGCGTTAATCAGCCCCAGCATTTT.

The chain is built from TRBV10-3 and TRBJ2-7; 7 bases align to TRBD2. This CDR3 has 16 amino acids. After removal of 6 bases from V and 7 bases from J, the junction contained 18 bases not matched to a gene. Germline assignment: CDR1 ENHRY and CDR2 SYGVKD. The CDR3 DNA reads as TGTGCCATCAGCCAGATGCAGGGCGGTCCAGCGGGGGAGCAGTACGTC. Its translation is CAISQMQGGPAGEQYV.

The CDR3 DNA follows: TGTGCCAGCAGTTTGGCGGGGGACAGTCACGAGCAGTACGTC. This sequence encodes CASSLAGDSHEQYV. This chain uses TRBV6-5 with TRBJ2-7; D is perhaps TRBD1 or TRBD2 (7 bases each). The germline gives CDR1 MNHEY, CDR2 SVGAGI. This CDR3 region has 14 residues. The V end lost 4 bases, the J end lost 5 bases, and 15 bases lay between the germline ends.

Comment on this clone: A read error may produce the germline difference seen at one junction end. The gene calls are TRBV28 and TRBJ2-7; D remains unclear. The CDR3 has 10 residues. Germline V gene sequence: CDR1 MDHEN, CDR2 SYDVKM. As DNA, the CDR3 is TGTGCCACCAGTAACTACGAGCAGTACTTC. As protein: CATSNYEQYF.